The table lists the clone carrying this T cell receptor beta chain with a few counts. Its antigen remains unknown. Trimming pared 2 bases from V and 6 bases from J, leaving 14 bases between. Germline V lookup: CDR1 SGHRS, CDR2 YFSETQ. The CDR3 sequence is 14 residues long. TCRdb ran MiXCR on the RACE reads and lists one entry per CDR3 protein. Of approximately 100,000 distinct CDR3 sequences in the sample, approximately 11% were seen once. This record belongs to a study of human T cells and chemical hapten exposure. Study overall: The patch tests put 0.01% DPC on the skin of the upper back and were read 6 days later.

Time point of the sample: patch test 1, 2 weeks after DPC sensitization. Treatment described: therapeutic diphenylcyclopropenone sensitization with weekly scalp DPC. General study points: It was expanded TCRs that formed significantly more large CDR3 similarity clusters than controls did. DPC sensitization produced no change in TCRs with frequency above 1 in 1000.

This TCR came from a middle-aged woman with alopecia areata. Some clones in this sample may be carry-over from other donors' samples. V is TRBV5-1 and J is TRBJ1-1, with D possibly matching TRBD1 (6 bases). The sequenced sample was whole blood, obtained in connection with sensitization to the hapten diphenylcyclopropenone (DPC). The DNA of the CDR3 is TGCGCCAGCAGCTTCGGGGGGCGGAGGGCTGAAGCTTTCTTT. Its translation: CASSFGGRRAEAFF.